A selection of T cell receptor beta chains follows, all from one sample in a study of T-cell memory formation after mild COVID-19. From the 5' RACE reads, TCRdb called clonotypes with MiXCR, one entry per CDR3 protein. The sample comprises 350,000 to 500,000 distinct CDR3 sequences, more than 15% of which are singletons, and 20% to 25% rests with the top ten. The sequenced sample consisted of PBMCs or a T cell subset sorted from them (not recorded which). These TCRs come from a man aged 18 to 30 who had mild COVID-19 (a few samples of this study predate the infection). Cell type and time point are not known. CDR3s include the opening cysteine and the closing phenylalanine or tryptophan. The order of the fields is V gene, CDR3 length, D gene, J gene, CDR3 protein. The D gene is left open where the match is weak.

V gene: TRBV5-1; CDR3 length: 16; D gene: TRBD1; J gene: TRBJ1-2; CDR3 protein: CASIDDPAGGTHGYTF
V gene: TRBV3-1; CDR3 length: 15; D gene: .; J gene: TRBJ1-2; CDR3 protein: CASSQVRSRTYGYTF
V gene: TRBV2; CDR3 length: 15; D gene: TRBD2; J gene: TRBJ2-2; CDR3 protein: CASSISGDSPGELFF
V gene: TRBV10-3; CDR3 length: 13; D gene: .; J gene: TRBJ2-5; CDR3 protein: CAISESPRETQYF
V gene: TRBV7-8; CDR3 length: 16; D gene: .; J gene: TRBJ2-5; CDR3 protein: CASSLLGEEEGETQYF
V gene: TRBV16; CDR3 length: 15; D gene: .; J gene: TRBJ1-1; CDR3 protein: CASSPRGGVNTEAFF
V gene: TRBV4-2; CDR3 length: 12; D gene: .; J gene: TRBJ1-5; CDR3 protein: CASSAAGQPQHF
V gene: TRBV6-5; CDR3 length: 14; D gene: .; J gene: TRBJ2-7; CDR3 protein: CASSYSDFLGEQYF
V gene: TRBV20-1; CDR3 length: 13; D gene: .; J gene: TRBJ1-5; CDR3 protein: CSISPGSNQPQHF
V gene: TRBV7-2; CDR3 length: 16; D gene: TRBD2; J gene: TRBJ2-3; CDR3 protein: CASSLGLAGGIDTQYF
V gene: TRBV7-2; CDR3 length: 14; D gene: .; J gene: TRBJ2-7; CDR3 protein: CASSLADRTYEQYF
V gene: TRBV9; CDR3 length: 14; D gene: .; J gene: TRBJ2-5; CDR3 protein: CASSVDSSKMTQYF
V gene: TRBV7-2; CDR3 length: 15; D gene: .; J gene: TRBJ1-1; CDR3 protein: CASSPGQPGITEAFF
V gene: TRBV7-9; CDR3 length: 17; D gene: .; J gene: TRBJ2-3; CDR3 protein: CASSYARPGTRTDTQYF
V gene: TRBV21-1; CDR3 length: 16; D gene: .; J gene: TRBJ2-4; CDR3 protein: CASRGQPVLAKNIQYF
V gene: TRBV4-2; CDR3 length: 16; D gene: .; J gene: TRBJ2-1; CDR3 protein: CASSLQVGGGLDEQFF
V gene: TRBV4-3; CDR3 length: 13; D gene: .; J gene: TRBJ1-6; CDR3 protein: CASSQGGGPPLHF
V gene: TRBV15; CDR3 length: 13; D gene: .; J gene: TRBJ2-3; CDR3 protein: CATGVSGTDTQYF
V gene: TRBV7-9; CDR3 length: 15; D gene: TRBD1; J gene: TRBJ1-2; CDR3 protein: CASSPGARTGKDYTF
V gene: TRBV4-1; CDR3 length: 16; D gene: .; J gene: TRBJ2-5; CDR3 protein: CASSQGGGGAMKTQYF
V gene: TRBV25-1; CDR3 length: 13; D gene: TRBD1; J gene: TRBJ2-3; CDR3 protein: CASSGTGTDTQYF
V gene: TRBV18; CDR3 length: 17; D gene: .; J gene: TRBJ1-1; CDR3 protein: CASSPQAPTGRDTEAFF
V gene: TRBV2; CDR3 length: 12; D gene: .; J gene: TRBJ2-7; CDR3 protein: CASCPRGNEQYF
V gene: TRBV4-3; CDR3 length: 16; D gene: TRBD1; J gene: TRBJ2-7; CDR3 protein: CASSPRPPGQGYEQYF
V gene: TRBV6-5; CDR3 length: 15; D gene: .; J gene: TRBJ1-3; CDR3 protein: CASGGDSRSGNTIYF
V gene: TRBV5-1; CDR3 length: 15; D gene: .; J gene: TRBJ1-6; CDR3 protein: CASSDRDTLNSPLHF
V gene: TRBV24-1; CDR3 length: 16; D gene: .; J gene: TRBJ2-7; CDR3 protein: CATSDLKGRSSYEQYF
V gene: TRBV7-8; CDR3 length: 13; D gene: .; J gene: TRBJ1-5; CDR3 protein: CASSLDWSQPQHF
V gene: TRBV12-3/TRBV12-4; CDR3 length: 13; D gene: .; J gene: TRBJ2-5; CDR3 protein: CASSLGIQETQYF
V gene: TRBV11-2; CDR3 length: 14; D gene: .; J gene: TRBJ2-3; CDR3 protein: CASSRDQSTDTQYF
V gene: TRBV5-4; CDR3 length: 14; D gene: .; J gene: TRBJ1-1; CDR3 protein: CASSLDGHRVQAFF
V gene: TRBV6-5; CDR3 length: 12; D gene: .; J gene: TRBJ1-2; CDR3 protein: CASSIPGEAGTF
V gene: TRBV5-1; CDR3 length: 15; D gene: .; J gene: TRBJ1-4; CDR3 protein: CASSLEGETNEKLFF
V gene: TRBV20-1; CDR3 length: 15; D gene: TRBD1; J gene: TRBJ1-2; CDR3 protein: CSATGTGKYNYGYTF
V gene: TRBV25-1; CDR3 length: 15; D gene: .; J gene: TRBJ2-7; CDR3 protein: CASSDGINKGYEQYF
V gene: TRBV9; CDR3 length: 14; D gene: TRBD2; J gene: TRBJ2-2; CDR3 protein: CASSVRTSAGELFF
V gene: TRBV7-9; CDR3 length: 13; D gene: .; J gene: TRBJ2-1; CDR3 protein: CASSPLGNNEQFF
V gene: TRBV7-2; CDR3 length: 15; D gene: .; J gene: TRBJ1-2; CDR3 protein: CASSLFLGIEYGYTF
V gene: TRBV9; CDR3 length: 16; D gene: .; J gene: TRBJ1-1; CDR3 protein: CASSPRTDLMNTEAFF
V gene: TRBV3-1; CDR3 length: 17; D gene: TRBD2; J gene: TRBJ2-5; CDR3 protein: CASSHSIGGGAGGTQYF
V gene: TRBV6-2/TRBV6-3; CDR3 length: 15; D gene: .; J gene: TRBJ2-7; CDR3 protein: CASRRPGLGSHEQYF
V gene: TRBV7-9; CDR3 length: 12; D gene: .; J gene: TRBJ1-1; CDR3 protein: CASTSSGDGAFF
V gene: TRBV29-1; CDR3 length: 12; D gene: .; J gene: TRBJ1-2; CDR3 protein: CSVAGGIYGYTF
V gene: TRBV4-3; CDR3 length: 17; D gene: .; J gene: TRBJ2-6; CDR3 protein: CASSQETQGTGANVLTF
V gene: TRBV5-1; CDR3 length: 15; D gene: .; J gene: TRBJ2-5; CDR3 protein: CASSLDGQGRETQYF
V gene: TRBV10-2; CDR3 length: 14; D gene: .; J gene: TRBJ2-3; CDR3 protein: CASTKSRGTDTQYF
V gene: TRBV15; CDR3 length: 15; D gene: TRBD1; J gene: TRBJ1-1; CDR3 protein: CATRTQGGPNTEAFF
V gene: TRBV6-5; CDR3 length: 19; D gene: .; J gene: TRBJ1-5; CDR3 protein: CASSYDRIGRSHSNQPQHF
V gene: TRBV6-2/TRBV6-3; CDR3 length: 18; D gene: TRBD1; J gene: TRBJ2-6; CDR3 protein: CASSYYRDRTFGANVLTF
V gene: TRBV4-1; CDR3 length: 15; D gene: .; J gene: TRBJ2-2; CDR3 protein: CASSLLWANTGELFF
V gene: TRBV7-3; CDR3 length: 15; D gene: .; J gene: TRBJ2-2; CDR3 protein: CASSLTSVDAGELFF
V gene: TRBV18; CDR3 length: 13; D gene: .; J gene: TRBJ1-1; CDR3 protein: CASSPPINTEAFF
V gene: TRBV3-1; CDR3 length: 15; D gene: .; J gene: TRBJ1-6; CDR3 protein: CASSQGEGHNSPLHF
V gene: TRBV5-1; CDR3 length: 17; D gene: TRBD1; J gene: TRBJ1-1; CDR3 protein: CASSFYGSGGSYTEAFF